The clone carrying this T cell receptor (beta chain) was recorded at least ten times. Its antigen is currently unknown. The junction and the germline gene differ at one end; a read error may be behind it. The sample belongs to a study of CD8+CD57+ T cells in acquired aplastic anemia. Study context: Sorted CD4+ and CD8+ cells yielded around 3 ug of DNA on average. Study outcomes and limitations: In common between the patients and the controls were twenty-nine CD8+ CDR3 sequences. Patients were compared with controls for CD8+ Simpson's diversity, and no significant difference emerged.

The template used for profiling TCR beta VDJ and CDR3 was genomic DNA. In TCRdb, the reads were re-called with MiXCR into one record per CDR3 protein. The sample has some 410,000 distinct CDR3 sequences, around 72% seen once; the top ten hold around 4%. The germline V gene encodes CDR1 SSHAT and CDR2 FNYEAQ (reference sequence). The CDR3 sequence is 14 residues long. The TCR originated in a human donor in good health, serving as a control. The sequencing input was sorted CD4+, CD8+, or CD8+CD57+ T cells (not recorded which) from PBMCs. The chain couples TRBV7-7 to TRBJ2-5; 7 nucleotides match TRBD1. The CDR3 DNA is TGTGCTAGCAGCTTAGGCAGGGGGATACAGACCCAGTACTTC. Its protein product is CASSLGRGIQTQYF.